This TCR beta chain was sequenced for a study of T-cell reconstitution after alpha-beta-depleted transplantation in children. The germline V gene encodes CDR1 SEHNR and CDR2 FQNEAQ (reference sequence). V gave up 3 bases and J gave up 8 bases; unmatched junction bases: 3. The CDR3 has 13 residues. Molecular barcoding with unique molecular identifiers was used for the TCRbeta library. TCRdb itself ran the PCR reads through MiXCR, one entry per CDR3 protein. The table has 280,000 or so distinct CDR3 sequences, 11% seen once. This clonotype was counted many times. The antigen remains unidentified. Findings and caveats of the study: The authors attributed T-cell counts and diversity one year after transplant mostly to newly produced T cells.

The sample here was peripheral blood, taken 180 days after TCRalphabeta/CD19-depleted stem cell transplant. This chain links TRBV7-9 with TRBJ1-5; 8 bases are a match to TRBD1. This clonotype was sampled from a male patient between 2 and 10 years old who had a stem cell transplant for chronic granulomatous disease, so the T cells may come from the graft donor. CDR3 amino acids: CASSLDRAEPQHF. The DNA for the CDR3 is TGTGCCAGCAGCTTGGACAGGGCTGAGCCCCAGCATTTT.